This T cell receptor (beta chain) was recovered during a study of Graves' ophthalmopathy and Graves' hyperthyroidism. As the template, RNA transcripts were used to amplify TCR beta CDR3 regions. Investigators did first-round RT-PCR with HTBI primers, then second-round multiplex PCR. MiXCR, applied by TCRdb to the multiplex PCR reads, yields one record per CDR3 protein. The repertoire has a few hundred thousand distinct CDR3 sequences, roughly 17% of them found once; the top ten carry 2.4%. In this sample, this clonotype turned up many times. Antigen: not known. The V segment lost 0 bases and the J segment 2 bases; nucleotides outside the gene matches: 5. This CDR3 comprises 19 residues. The germline gives CDR1 SGHDN, CDR2 FVKESK. Study results and limitations: For separating ophthalmopathy from stable hyperthyroidism, a 13-signature model gave 87.88% sensitivity and 65% to 82% specificity.

The hyperthyroidism patients had a new diagnosis of under 2 months' duration and were aged 18 to 65. Sequencing input: peripheral blood. This clonotype was obtained from an adult woman with stable Graves' hyperthyroidism. The chain is built from TRBV14 and TRBJ2-2; 14 bases map to TRBD2. The CDR3 DNA reads as TGTGCCAGCAGCCAAGAAGGACTAGCGGGAGGAATTAACACCGGGGAGCTGTTTTTT. This codes for CASSQEGLAGGINTGELFF.